The 11 T cell receptor beta chains below all came from one sample that was sequenced in a study of blood T cell repertoires in COVID-19 (dated by TCRdb to 2020 to 2021). Libraries were constructed by the immunoSEQ multiplex PCR assay. The table was pulled from immuneACCESS by TCRdb, which kept in-frame rearrangements only. Such tables lose some clones; where checked, under half of the loss comes from unresolved V genes, and the rest has no known cause. Recorded for this sample are about 210,000 clones; about 83% of them occurred a single time. Around 8.7% of the sample lies in the top ten. The sample consisted of peripheral blood. These receptors originate from a woman aged 45-59 years with acute or convalescent COVID-19.

This clone showed up just once. This chain joins TRBV5-1 and TRBJ2-3; 15 bases map to TRBD2. After removal of 4 bases from V and 4 bases from J, the junction contained 4 bases not matched to a gene. Germline V lookup: CDR1 SGHRS, CDR2 YFSETQ. The CDR3 is 16 residues long. CDR3 in DNA: TGCGCCAGCAGCCCTGGACTAGCGGGAGGGCCAGATACGCAGTATTTT. It specifies CASSPGLAGGPDTQYF.

The V call is TRBV6-5, the J call TRBJ2-1; D not resolved. Germline V gives CDR1 MNHEY, CDR2 SVGAGI. Trimming removed 5 bases from V and 5 bases from J, with 16 bases in between. The CDR3 is 15 residues long. CDR3 loop: CASSLLPMENNEQFF. The CDR3 coding sequence is TGTGCCAGCAGTCTCCTCCCGATGGAGAACAATGAGCAGTTCTTC.

This sequence joins TRBV5-1 and TRBJ2-2, with D unclear. Trimming pared 5 bases from V and 5 bases from J, leaving 19 bases between. Per germline, CDR1 SGHRS and CDR2 YFSETQ. The CDR3 covers 16 residues. CDR3 DNA: TGCGCCAGCAGACCTACACTCAGAGGCTCTACCGGGGAGCTGTTTTTT. The encoded protein is CASRPTLRGSTGELFF.

V is TRBV7-9 and J is TRBJ2-1; unclear D gene. V lost 3 bases, J lost 4 bases, and 13 bases lay in between. The CDR3 spans 15 residues. Germline lookup yields CDR1 SEHNR and CDR2 FQNEAQ (reference sequence). The chain's CDR3 is CASSFWADNYNEQFF. In DNA form, the CDR3 reads TGTGCCAGCAGCTTTTGGGCCGATAATTACAATGAGCAGTTCTTC.

The chain links TRBV19 to TRBJ1-2; a weak D match, TRBD1 (6 bases). Germline V gives CDR1 LNHDA, CDR2 SQIVND (reference sequence). The ends were cut back, 6 bases at V and 2 bases at J, with 10 bases in the middle. The CDR3 runs to 13 residues. CDR3 bases: TGTGCCAGTAGCCCCAGGGGAAACTATGGCTACACCTTC. Translating it yields CASSPRGNYGYTF. The full variable domain, with the rest looked up from reference TRBV19 and TRBJ1-2, is DGGITQSPKYLFRKEGQNVTLSCEQNLNHDAMYWYRQDPGQGLRLIYYSQIVNDFQKGDIAEGYSVSREKKESFPLTVTSAQKNPTAFYLCASSPRGNYGYTFGSGTRLTVV.

The CDR3 spells CASSQLAGLWYEQFF. The CDR3 region has the DNA TGTGCCAGCAGCCAACTAGCGGGACTCTGGTATGAGCAGTTCTTC. The chain has TRBV14 and TRBJ2-1, with 9 bases fitting TRBD2. This CDR3 is 15 amino acids long. The V gene end was trimmed by 2 bases and the J gene end by 8 bases; junction bases not matched to a gene: 7. Germline CDR1 SGHDN, CDR2 FVKESK.

This chain connects TRBV6-1 to TRBJ2-7; TRBD2 matches 10 bases. The CDR3 covers 14 residues. Trimming removed 7 bases from V and 4 bases from J; junction bases left unmatched: 7. Germline CDR1 MNHNS, CDR2 SASEGT. The CDR3 is CASTPSSGSYEQYF. The DNA for the CDR3 is TGTGCCAGCACCCCGTCTAGCGGGAGTTACGAGCAGTACTTC.

This chain links TRBV5-1 with TRBJ1-2, with TRBD1 matching over 9 bases. The CDR3 is 14 amino acids. Germline loops: CDR1 SGHRS, CDR2 YFSETQ. V dropped 4 bases and J dropped 4; count of bases not matched to a gene: 5. The CDR3 sequence is CASSRQDRGYGYTF. The CDR3 DNA reads as TGCGCCAGCAGCCGCCAGGACAGGGGCTATGGCTACACCTTC.

The J gene is TRBJ2-4, the V gene TRBV6-5; TRBD2 might be the D (6 bases). Germline V gene data show CDR1 as MNHEY and CDR2 as SVGAGI. V was clipped by 6 bases and J by 7 bases, with 16 bases between them. The CDR3 runs to 14 residues. The CDR3, as DNA: TGTGCCAGCAGGCGGCCGGAGGGTACGAACATTCAGTACTTC. This translates into CASRRPEGTNIQYF.

This clone appeared a few times. V and J are TRBV4-1 and TRBJ2-7; 13 nucleotides match TRBD2. Unmatched junction bases numbered 12, after V lost 0 bases and J lost 7 bases. This CDR3 region has 18 residues. The germline V gene has CDR1 MGHRA and CDR2 YSYEKL. The CDR3 nucleotides are TGCGCCAGCAGCCAAGATCAGGGACTAGCGGGGCCCCTACGTGAGCAGTACTTC. It yields the protein CASSQDQGLAGPLREQYF.

The rearrangement links TRBV19 to TRBJ2-6; 7 bases line up with TRBD1. Trimming cost V 7 bases and J 4 bases; bases outside gene matches: 13. Germline V CDR1 and CDR2: LNHDA, SQIVND (reference sequence). The CDR3 consists of 17 residues. CDR3 protein: CASTPGQKASGANVLTF. CDR3 nucleotides: TGTGCCAGTACCCCGGGACAGAAGGCTTCCGGGGCCAACGTCCTGACTTTC.